The 10 T cell receptor beta chains reported below all come from one sample, sequenced in a study of response to subunit inactivated influenza vaccine. TCRdb processed the RT-PCR reads anew with MiXCR; each CDR3 protein has one entry. The table shows some 600,000 distinct CDR3 sequences, with 14% occurring only once. The input for sequencing was PBMCs from blood, taken 14 to 15 days before vaccination. All receptors derive from a man over 45 who received an inactivated influenza vaccine.

Details on this clonotype: A read error is possible here, since a much larger clone lies one base away. The V and J genes are TRBV27 and TRBJ2-1, with 9 bases matching TRBD2. The CDR3 covers 16 residues. Trimming took 3 bases from V and 5 from J; bases not matched to a gene: 8. Germline CDR1 is MNHEY and CDR2 is SMNVEV (reference sequence). The CDR3 protein is CASSFIGGGVNNEQFF. The DNA of the CDR3 is TGTGCCAGCAGTTTCATCGGCGGGGGGGTAAACAATGAGCAGTTCTTC.

This clonotype was observed a few times. The chain's CDR3 is CASSEEPGGRTHNEQFF. DNA of the CDR3: TGCGCCAGCAGTGAGGAACCCGGCGGGAGGACACACAATGAGCAGTTCTTC. The rearrangement joins TRBV10-1 to TRBJ2-1, with 8 bases lining up with TRBD2. After removal of 2 bases from V and 5 bases from J, the junction contained 11 bases not matched to a gene. Germline CDR1 WNHNN, CDR2 SYGVQD (reference sequence). CDR3 length: 17 residues.

This clonotype was found many times. The chain carries TRBV29-1 and TRBJ2-2; 7 nucleotides match TRBD1. J was trimmed by 7 bases and V by 6 bases; bases with no gene match: 8. The CDR3 runs 13 residues. Germline V gene lookup returns CDR1 SQVTM and CDR2 ANQGSEA. This CDR3 reads CSVRTGLLGELFF. CDR3 bases: TGCAGCGTGAGGACAGGTCTACTCGGGGAGCTGTTTTTT.

The gene calls are TRBV20-1 and TRBJ2-7; a possible D gene is TRBD2 (5 bases). Germline values: CDR1 DFQATT, CDR2 SNEGSKA (reference sequence). V was cut by 6 bases and J by 2 bases, with 14 bases left in between. The CDR3 runs 13 residues. The CDR3 DNA follows: TGCAGTGCCCGGACTGGGCCCGCCTACGAGCAGTACTTC. Protein sequence: CSARTGPAYEQYF.

This clonotype was picked up a small number of times. V usage is TRBV12-3 or TRBV12-4 and J usage is TRBJ2-4; TRBD1 matches 10 bases. The CDR3 totals 14 residues. V was clipped by 6 bases and J by 9 bases; unmatched bases: 8. The CDR3 here is CASRATGTGAIQYF. The CDR3 bases are TGTGCCAGCAGAGCTACCGGGACAGGGGCCATTCAGTACTTC.

In this sample, this clonotype turned up a few times. The chain carries TRBV7-9 and TRBJ1-2, with 7 bases identical to TRBD1. The J segment lost 7 bases and the V segment lost 4 bases, leaving 12 bases of the junction unmatched. The CDR3 contains 15 residues. Germline assignment: CDR1 SEHNR and CDR2 FQNEAQ (reference sequence). DNA of the CDR3: TGTGCCAGCAGCTGGGACAGTATCCTAACTAGTGGCTACACCTTC. This sequence encodes CASSWDSILTSGYTF. The variable domain in full, completed from reference TRBV7-9 and TRBJ1-2, reads DTGVSQNPRHKITKRGQNVTFRCDPISEHNRLYWYRQTLGQGPEFLTYFQNEAQLEKSRLLSDRFSAERPKGSFSTLEIQRTEQGDSAMYLCASSWDSILTSGYTFGSGTRLTVV.

This chain links TRBV28 with TRBJ1-4; 8 nucleotides agree with TRBD1. The CDR3 is 14 amino acids. Germline V gene sequence: CDR1 MDHEN, CDR2 SYDVKM. V lost 6 bases to trimming and J lost 5 bases; unmatched junction nucleotides: 5. CDR3 region: CASRGDRRNEKLFF. The CDR3 nucleotides are TGTGCCAGCAGGGGGGACAGGAGGAATGAAAAACTGTTTTTT.

This clonotype showed up many times. The rearrangement uses TRBV5-1 and TRBJ2-1, with a weak D call TRBD1 (5 bases). Germline lookup yields CDR1 SGHRS and CDR2 YFSETQ. Between the trimmed V and J ends, which lost 5 bases and 5 bases, there was a span of 8 bases. This CDR3 region has 12 residues. The CDR3 loop reads CASSLQDNEQFF. The CDR3 DNA follows: TGCGCCAGCAGTCTACAGGACAATGAGCAGTTCTTC. Full variable domain (missing parts from reference TRBV5-1 and TRBJ2-1): KAGVTQTPRYLIKTRGQQVTLSCSPISGHRSVSWYQQTPGQGLQFLFEYFSETQRNKGNFPGRFSGRQFSNSRSEMNVSTLELGDSALYLCASSLQDNEQFFGPGTRLTVL.

This clonotype was seen more than once but under ten times. The chain joins TRBV5-1 to TRBJ2-3; 8 bases are a match to TRBD2. The CDR3 is 14 amino acids. Per the germline V gene, CDR1 is SGHRS and CDR2 is YFSETQ. The V and J ends lost 4 bases and 1 base, in that order; junction bases with no gene match: 2. The CDR3: CASSPRGGTDTQYF. The CDR3 nucleotides read TGCGCCAGCAGCCCGCGGGGGGGCACAGATACGCAGTATTTT.

This clonotype was seen more than once but under ten times. The chain links TRBV10-2 to TRBJ2-3; 11 nucleotides match TRBD2. CDR1 and CDR2 from the germline V gene are WSHSY and SAAADI. The CDR3 is 15 residues long. V trimming: 6 bases; J trimming: 2 bases; junction bases outside the gene matches: 4. The CDR3 nucleotides are TGCGCCAGCAGCCCTAGCGGGGGGATCACAGATACGCAGTATTTT. It specifies CASSPSGGITDTQYF.